This TCR beta chain was obtained from a study of tumor and adjacent non-tumor tissue in lung cancer. Overall study: The cohort had roughly 11 adenocarcinoma, 2 squamous cell and 1 small cell patients. Stage I to III disease affected about nine men and about 5 women aged about 30 to 76. Whole-study findings and limits: In normal lung, the top 100 clones were significantly more dominant than in tumor.

Three rounds of nested PCR, following a modified ARM-PCR protocol, produced the TCRbeta library. TCRdb redid the calling of the multiplex PCR reads with MiXCR, one entry per CDR3 protein. The sample lists around 80,000 distinct CDR3 sequences, over 65% occurring once. About this clonotype: Its antigen is currently unknown. One end of the junction fails to match germline, which may point to a read error.

The germline gives CDR1 SEHNR, CDR2 FQNEAQ (reference sequence). The CDR3 covers 12 residues. This sample's RNA came from whole unsorted tissue. This non-tumor lung sample came from over 3 cm beyond the tumor edge. The chain links TRBV7-9 to TRBJ2-3; D not resolved. This clonotype originated in a man aged 70 or older with non-small cell lung cancer. Material for sequencing was distant non-tumor lung tissue. CDR3 DNA sequence: TGTGCCAGCTCGGTGGATGCAGATATGCAGTATTTT. This sequence encodes CASSVDADMQYF.